The present T cell receptor beta chain was sequenced within a study of tumor and adjacent non-tumor tissue in lung cancer. On the study more broadly: Aged about 31 to 80 years, patients included under 13 men and roughly 5 women with stage I to III disease. Each sample yielded approximately 4 million productive TCRbeta reads on average.

Study conclusions and caveats: TCR diversity was significantly greater in tumor than normal lung tissue. Normal lung showed higher cumulative top 100 clone frequency than tumor.

This clonotype was counted ten times or more. The target antigen is unknown. TCRbeta libraries were built with three rounds of nested PCR, modified from ARM-PCR. Each CDR3 protein gets one entry after TCRdb re-called the multiplex PCR reads with MiXCR. Here the sample spans some 99,000 distinct CDR3 sequences, around 57% being singletons. In germline, CDR1 is SQVTM, CDR2 ANQGSEA. With 4 bases removed from V and 4 bases from J, the gap between germline ends came to 8 bases. CDR3 length: 12 amino acids. RNA was extracted from bulk tissue without any cell sorting. The normal lung tissue was taken more than 3 cm from the tumor edge.

Source material: distant non-tumor lung tissue. The clonotype originates from a man in his sixties with non-small cell lung cancer. V and J are TRBV29-1 and TRBJ2-1; no clear D. Here the CDR3 DNA reads TGCAGCGTTGCGTTGCGATACAATGAGCAGTTCTTC. The encoded protein is CSVALRYNEQFF.